One and the same sample provided the 19 T cell receptor beta chains below, sequenced in a study of T cells in Graves' hyperthyroidism and ophthalmopathy. RNA transcripts gave rise to amplified TCR beta CDR3 regions. The primer set for the first-round RT-PCR of the TCR CDR3 was HTBI. Using its own MiXCR run on the multiplex PCR reads, TCRdb lists one record per CDR3 protein. The sample contains about 52,000 distinct CDR3 sequences, about half of which appear only once. Material for sequencing was blood. The source is a woman aged 45-65 years with Graves' ophthalmopathy.

This clonotype was counted many times. The J gene is TRBJ2-7, the V gene TRBV2; weak D call: TRBD2 (6 bases). Germline V lookup: CDR1 SNHLY, CDR2 FYNNEI. V was shortened by 4 bases and J by 0 bases, with 16 bases between the two germline ends. There are 16 residues in the CDR3. The CDR3 sequence: CASSGDGSTSSYEQYF. DNA for the CDR3: TGTGCCAGCAGTGGGGACGGATCGACTAGCTCCTACGAGCAGTACTTC.

This clonotype has at least ten counts. The V and J genes are TRBV12-3 or TRBV12-4 and TRBJ2-3; no clear D. This CDR3 region has 13 residues. Trimming left V 5 bases short and J 3 bases short, with 9 bases between. CDR3 nucleotides: TGTGCCAGCAGTAAAACAGAGACAGATACGCAGTATTTT. It specifies CASSKTETDTQYF.

This clonotype was detected ten times or more. The chain employs TRBV20-1 and TRBJ2-7; 8 nucleotides match TRBD1. This CDR3 is 14 amino acids long. V shed 5 bases and J 2 bases; nucleotides not matched to a gene: 8. Germline loops: CDR1 DFQATT, CDR2 SNEGSKA (reference sequence). The CDR3 region is CSASRGTGPYEQYF. In nucleotides, the CDR3 is TGCAGTGCTTCCCGCGGGACAGGCCCCTACGAGCAGTACTTC.

About this clonotype itself: No conserved phenylalanine or tryptophan is present at the end of the CDR3, so a read error is the likely explanation. The V call is TRBV7-2, the J call TRBJ2-5; 8 positions agree with TRBD2. Germline lookup yields CDR1 SGHTA and CDR2 FQGNSA. V shed 6 bases, J shed 6 bases, and the junction held 12 bases outside the gene matches. The CDR3 loop spans 15 amino acids. The CDR3 DNA reads TGTGCCAGCAGGGCGACTAACGGGGGGGGGCAGACCCAGTACTGC. Protein: CASRATNGGGQTQYC.

This clonotype was seen just once. The rearrangement uses TRBV29-1 and TRBJ2-1; unclear D gene. This CDR3 is 13 amino acids long. The V gene lost 3 bases and the J gene lost 12 bases, with 18 bases spanning the gap. Germline-derived CDR1 and CDR2 are SQVTM and ANQGSEA. CDR3 region: CSVEKQSTDTQFF. The CDR3 coding sequence is TGCAGCGTTGAGAAACAGAGCACAGATACGCAGTTCTTC.

This clonotype was detected only a few times. The chain recombines TRBV5-1 with TRBJ2-5, with 8 positions matching TRBD1. V dropped 4 bases and J dropped 4; count of bases not matched to a gene: 12. This CDR3 is built from 16 residues. Germline lookup yields CDR1 SGHRS and CDR2 YFSETQ. CDR3: CASSPGTGHPAETQYF. The CDR3 DNA reads as TGCGCCAGCAGCCCTGGGACAGGTCACCCCGCAGAGACCCAGTACTTC. Full variable domain (rest looked up from reference TRBV5-1 and TRBJ2-5): KAGVTQTPRYLIKTRGQQVTLSCSPISGHRSVSWYQQTPGQGLQFLFEYFSETQRNKGNFPGRFSGRQFSNSRSEMNVSTLELGDSALYLCASSPGTGHPAETQYFGPGTRLLVL.

This clonotype has at least ten counts. This chain joins TRBV6-1 and TRBJ1-6; D possibly corresponds to TRBD1 (6 bases). Germline V gene data show CDR1 as MNHNS and CDR2 as SASEGT. The CDR3 is made up of 16 amino acids. The V end lost 1 base, the J end lost 8 bases, and 15 bases lay between the germline ends. The CDR3 bases are TGTGCCAGCAGTGAAGGGACCTGGGGGGCTTATTCACCCCTCCACTTT. This translates into CASSEGTWGAYSPLHF.

This clonotype was observed a single time. The J gene is TRBJ2-7, the V gene TRBV24-1, with D possibly TRBD2 on 7 matching bases. V dropped 5 bases and J dropped 8 bases, with 30 bases sitting between them. Germline V gives CDR1 KGHDR, CDR2 SFDVKD. The CDR3 totals 18 residues. In DNA, the CDR3 is TGTGCCACCAGTGGGGGGGGCGGAATGTCAAGCAATCAGCCCCAGCAGTACTTC. Its translation is CATSGGGGMSSNQPQQYF.

This clonotype was picked up a small number of times. The V call is TRBV7-2, the J call TRBJ2-6; D remains ambiguous. The CDR3 covers 14 residues. Trimming cost V 3 bases and J 1 base, with 4 bases left between them. The germline V gene encodes CDR1 SGHTA and CDR2 FQGNSA. DNA of the CDR3: TGTGCCAGCAGCTTCAGGTCTGGGGCCAACGTCCTGACTTTC. Translating it yields CASSFRSGANVLTF.

This clonotype came up many times. V and J are TRBV4-2 and TRBJ2-2; D ambiguous. Germline CDR1 is LGHNA and CDR2 is YNFKEQ. V was shortened by 4 bases and J by 5 bases, with 11 bases between the two germline ends. The CDR3 loop spans 14 amino acids. Written as DNA, the CDR3 is TGTGCCAGCAGCCCCCGGGTGGGGACCGGGGAGCTGTTTTTT. Its translation is CASSPRVGTGELFF.

This clonotype came up many times. The gene calls are TRBV7-9 and TRBJ2-1, with D uncertain. The V end was cut by 5 bases, the J end by 4 bases, with 12 bases between. This CDR3 is built from 14 residues. Germline V lookup: CDR1 SEHNR, CDR2 FQNEAQ (reference sequence). The CDR3 spells CASSPSTNYNEQFF. The CDR3, as DNA: TGTGCCAGCAGCCCTTCGACGAATTACAATGAGCAGTTCTTC.

As regards this clonotype: A much larger clone lies a single base off, so this may be a read error. This sequence joins TRBV12-3 or TRBV12-4 and TRBJ2-5; D unresolved. CDR3 length: 13 residues. Trimming cost V 4 bases and J 4 bases, with 10 bases left between them. CDR3 residues: CASSSRTRETQYF. The CDR3 nucleotides read TGTGCCAGCAGTTCTCGGACGCGAGAGACCCAGTACTTC.

The rearrangement uses TRBV20-1 and TRBJ2-7, with D unclear. Germline V gene sequence: CDR1 DFQATT, CDR2 SNEGSKA (reference sequence). V lost 2 bases to trimming and J lost 6 bases, with 14 bases between them. This CDR3 contains 13 residues. The CDR3 region is CSARQLKGGEQYF. The CDR3 DNA is TGCAGTGCTAGACAGTTAAAGGGTGGCGAGCAGTACTTC.

The rearrangement joins TRBV3-1 to TRBJ2-3; TRBD2 aligns across 8 bases. The junction had 6 bases not matched to a gene; V was cut back by 4 bases and J by 6 bases. Germline CDR1 LGHDT, CDR2 YNNKEL (reference sequence). The CDR3 loop spans 14 amino acids. This CDR3 reads CASSPSGGGDTQYF. DNA for the CDR3: TGTGCCAGCAGCCCGTCCGGGGGGGGGGATACGCAGTATTTT.

This clonotype has a single count. The chain links TRBV24-1 to TRBJ1-5; 10 bases fit TRBD1. The CDR3 totals 17 residues. V shed 7 bases and J 0 bases; nucleotides not matched to a gene: 8. Germline-derived CDR1 and CDR2 are KGHDR and SFDVKD. CDR3 sequence: CATRDRGTGHSNQPQHF. The CDR3 DNA sequence: TGTGCCACCAGGGACAGGGGGACAGGACATAGCAATCAGCCCCAGCATTTT.

Comments on this clonotype: It is likely a read error, because the conserved phenylalanine at the end of the CDR3 is missing. The V gene is TRBV20-1, the J gene TRBJ1-2; no clear D gene. The V and J ends lost 0 bases and 8 bases respectively, with 4 bases between them. The CDR3 covers 10 residues. Germline V gene sequence: CDR1 DFQATT, CDR2 SNEGSKA (reference sequence). CDR3: CSARDGGYTS. The CDR3 DNA reads TGCAGTGCTAGAGATGGGGGCTACACCTCC.

This clonotype was seen at least ten times. This chain joins TRBV10-2 and TRBJ2-1, with TRBD2 matching over 10 bases. Trimming removed 8 bases from V and 0 bases from J; junction bases left unmatched: 13. The CDR3 is 18 residues long. Per germline, CDR1 WSHSY and CDR2 SAAADI. Written as DNA, the CDR3 is TGCGCCAGCCAAGATCGGACTAGCGGTTCAAGCTCCTACAATGAGCAGTTCTTC. This codes for CASQDRTSGSSSYNEQFF.

This clonotype was picked up many times. The chain is built from TRBV12-3 or TRBV12-4 and TRBJ2-3; D is possibly TRBD2 (5 bases). The length of the CDR3 is 13 residues. V was shortened by 5 bases and J by 1 base, with 7 bases between the two germline ends. This chain's CDR3 is CASSNSGTDTQYF. In DNA form, the CDR3 reads TGTGCCAGCAGTAATAGCGGCACAGATACGCAGTATTTT.

Points on this clonotype: One end of the junction fails to match germline, which may point to a read error. V usage is TRBV20-1 and J usage is TRBJ2-7; no definite D call. The length of the CDR3 is 12 residues. The germline CDR1 and CDR2 sequences are DFQATT and SNEGSKA (reference sequence). The CDR3 sequence is CSASREAYERYF. The DNA for the CDR3 is TGCAGTGCCTCCCGAGAGGCCTACGAGCGGTACTTC.